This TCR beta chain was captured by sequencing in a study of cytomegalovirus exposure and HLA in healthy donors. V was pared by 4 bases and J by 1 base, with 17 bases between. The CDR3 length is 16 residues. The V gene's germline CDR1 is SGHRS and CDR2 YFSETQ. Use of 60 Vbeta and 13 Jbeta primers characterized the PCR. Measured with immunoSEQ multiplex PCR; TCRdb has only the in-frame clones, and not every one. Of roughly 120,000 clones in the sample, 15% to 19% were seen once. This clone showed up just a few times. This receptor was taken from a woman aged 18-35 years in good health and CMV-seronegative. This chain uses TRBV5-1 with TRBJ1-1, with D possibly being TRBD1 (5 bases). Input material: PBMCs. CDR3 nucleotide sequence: TGCGCCAGCAGCCCCACGGGGGACGGACCGAACACTGAAGCTTTCTTT. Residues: CASSPTGDGPNTEAFF.